This T cell receptor (beta chain) was identified in a study of cytomegalovirus exposure and HLA in healthy donors. The study, taken as a whole, reports: Cytomegalovirus status was reportedly diagnosed by the classifier with high sensitivity and specificity. Among TCR beta chains, those listed as cytomegalovirus-associated numbered over 150.

On this clone itself: As yet, its antigen is unknown.

The CDR3 has 14 residues. V was trimmed by 10 bases and J by 0 bases, leaving 13 bases between them. Germline V gives CDR1 MNHNS, CDR2 SASEGT. Sequencing was performed with immunoSEQ multiplex PCR; in TCRdb, only in-frame clones are kept and a portion is missing. The data show 150,000 to 200,000 clones, approximately 88% seen once. The sequencing sample was made of PBMCs. This chain links TRBV6-1 with TRBJ1-5, with TRBD1 as a possible D gene (5 bases). This sequence was found in a man between 18 and 35 years old in good health and CMV-seropositive. CDR3 sequence (DNA): TGTGCCATCTTCGGACACAATAGCAATCAGCCCCAGCATTTT. Its protein product is CAIFGHNSNQPQHF.